The T cell receptor delta chain under discussion was sequenced for a study of Vδ1+ human thymocytes. The study, taken as a whole, reports: Thymic delta-chain repertoires held 15% to 20% Vdelta2 sequences and few Vdelta3, despite high sort purity. In the thymus, TRG and TRD repertoires looked highly polyclonal with Gaussian CDR3 lengths.

Sequences come from RNA converted to cDNA by reverse transcription. Pooled V-gene forward primers with one constant-region reverse primer generated the CDR3 amplicons by multiplex PCR. TCRdb used CATT to re-call clones from the multiplex PCR reads. This table has roughly 76,000 delta-chain clones, roughly a third appearing once. As concerns this clone: Its specificity is not known.

Germline assignment: CDR1 TSWWSYY and CDR2 QGS. The CDR3 has 12 residues. V was pared by 4 bases and J by 2 bases, with 5 bases between. Alphabeta T cells were depleted, then CD3+ Vdelta1+ Vdelta2- thymocytes were FACS-sorted. Between roughly 96% and 99.6% of sorted thymocytes were Vdelta1+. The sequencing sample was made of Vdelta1+ gamma-delta thymocytes from the thymus. Indicated subset: FACS-sorted CD3+ TCRalphabeta- TCRVdelta1+ TCRVdelta2- thymocytes. The chain carries TRDV1 and TRDJ1, with D hard to call. The TCR was taken from a boy under two years old who had congenital heart surgery. This chain's CDR3 is CALGATTDKLIF. The CDR3 DNA sequence: TGTGCTCTTGGGGCAACTACCGATAAACTCATCTTT.